One sample yielded the 5 T cell receptor beta chains listed below, sequenced in a study of blood T cell repertoires in COVID-19. Clones were sequenced by immunoSEQ multiplex PCR, and TCRdb holds only the in-frame ones, with some missing. This table has roughly 130,000 clones, almost 85% appearing once. What was sequenced was peripheral blood. The receptor set was obtained from a woman in her 30s who had recovered from COVID-19.

CDR3 bases: TGCGCCAGCAGCCAAGACAACAGCCTGTGGACTGAAGCTTTCTTT. It encodes CASSQDNSLWTEAFF. This chain uses TRBV4-1 with TRBJ1-1; the D is unclear. Trimming removed 0 bases from V and 5 bases from J, with 13 bases in between. The CDR3 contains 15 residues. Germline V gene data show CDR1 as MGHRA and CDR2 as YSYEKL.

This chain uses TRBV2 with TRBJ2-3, with D tentatively TRBD2 (6 bases). There are 15 residues in the CDR3. V lost 6 bases, J lost 0 bases, and 13 bases lay in between. Germline values: CDR1 SNHLY, CDR2 FYNNEI. The CDR3 nucleotides read TGTGCCAGCAGCAGCGGGCCCCCCAGCACAGATACGCAGTATTTT. It specifies CASSSGPPSTDTQYF.

DNA for the CDR3: TGTGCCATCAGTGACTGGGGCGACTATGGCTACACCTTC. Protein sequence: CAISDWGDYGYTF. V and J are TRBV10-3 and TRBJ1-2; weak D call: TRBD1 (5 bases). The length of the CDR3 is 13 residues. The V gene's germline CDR1 is ENHRY and CDR2 SYGVKD. The V end was cut by 3 bases, the J end by 3 bases, with 8 bases between.

The chain recombines TRBV5-1 with TRBJ1-1; possibly TRBD1 for D (5 bases). Germline-derived CDR1 and CDR2 are SGHRS and YFSETQ. This CDR3 has 15 amino acids. The V gene lost 4 bases and the J gene lost 6 bases, with 19 bases spanning the gap. This chain's CDR3 is CASSAGPGLNSEAFF. CDR3 bases: TGCGCCAGCAGCGCGGGACCAGGTCTCAACTCTGAAGCTTTCTTT.

This clone was observed once. The chain couples TRBV5-1 to TRBJ2-2, with TRBD1 identical over 9 bases. The junction had 5 bases not matched to a gene; V was cut back by 4 bases and J by 4 bases. The germline V gene encodes CDR1 SGHRS and CDR2 YFSETQ. CDR3 length equals 15 residues. The CDR3 spells CASSKDRGLTGELFF. CDR3 DNA sequence: TGCGCCAGCAGCAAGGACAGGGGCCTCACCGGGGAGCTGTTTTTT.